The 32 T cell receptor beta chains below all came from one sample that was sequenced in a study of control samples from healthy donors and cancer patients. TCRdb's table, derived via immunoSEQ multiplex PCR, lists solely in-frame clones and lacks some. The top ten clones hold 15% to 20% of a sample with thousands of clones, 75% to 95% of them seen once. The sample comprised PBMCs. The origin of the receptors is a man aged 55 to 69 with colorectal cancer.

This clone was counted once. The chain joins TRBV7-3 to TRBJ1-1; 7 bases are a match to TRBD1. The CDR3 is 14 residues long. The germline V gene encodes CDR1 SGHTA and CDR2 FQGTGA. Trimming at V came to 4 bases and at J to 3 bases, leaving 5 bases not matched to a gene. DNA of the CDR3: TGTGCCAGCAGCTCGGGACAGACACACACTGAAGCTTTCTTT. Translated: CASSSGQTHTEAFF.

J is TRBJ2-3 and V is TRBV7-3, with 8 nucleotides matching TRBD1. This CDR3 is built from 18 residues. The J segment lost 2 bases and the V segment lost 1 base, leaving 11 bases of the junction unmatched. CDR1 is SGHTA, CDR2 FQGTGA, per germline. CDR3 sequence (DNA): TGTGCCAGCAGCTTAAGACCCTTCACAGGGGGAGTCACAGATACGCAGTATTTT. It codes for CASSLRPFTGGVTDTQYF.

The genes are TRBV27 and TRBJ2-7; D unclear. The CDR3 runs to 11 residues. V dropped 5 bases and J dropped 4 bases, with 6 bases sitting between them. Per the germline V gene, CDR1 is MNHEY and CDR2 is SMNVEV (reference sequence). As DNA, the CDR3 is TGTGCCAGCAGTCCCCGTTACGAGCAGTACTTC. As protein: CASSPRYEQYF.

This clone occurred a few times. CDR3 residues: CASSRTGPGNTIYF. The CDR3 DNA reads as TGTGCCAGCAGTCGGACAGGGCCTGGAAACACCATATATTTT. The gene calls are TRBV6-2 or TRBV6-3 and TRBJ1-3, with 8 bases fitting TRBD1. The CDR3 runs to 14 residues. With V trimmed by 5 bases and J by 2 bases, 2 bases remained unmatched. From germline, CDR1 is MNHEY and CDR2 SVGEGT.

The chain combines TRBV27 with TRBJ1-6; no firm D call. Trimming removed 6 bases at V and 2 bases at J, with 14 bases between. CDR3 length equals 16 residues. Germline loops: CDR1 MNHEY, CDR2 SMNVEV (reference sequence). In DNA form, the CDR3 reads TGTGCCAGCAGGGAGGTAGCAGGAGCCTATAATTCACCCCTCCACTTT. Amino acids: CASREVAGAYNSPLHF.

The chain is built from TRBV21-1 and TRBJ1-5. TRBV21-1 is annotated as a pseudogene. This CDR3 has 16 residues. In nucleotides, the CDR3 is TGTGCCAGCGACCCCAGGGGAGGCCCCCCAGAGGAGCCCCAGCATTTT. Protein product: CASDPRGGPPEEPQHF.

V gene TRBV6-2 or TRBV6-3 combines with J gene TRBJ1-1; unclear D gene. Trimming left V 6 bases short and J 5 bases short, with 10 bases between. Per germline, CDR1 MNHEY and CDR2 SVGEGT. This CDR3 has 12 amino acids. CDR3 residues: CASSKGWTEAFF. The CDR3 DNA reads as TGTGCCAGCAGCAAGGGTTGGACTGAAGCTTTCTTT.

The chain combines TRBV7-2 with TRBJ2-7; D may match TRBD1 or TRBD2 (5 bases each). This CDR3 comprises 15 residues. Germline V lookup: CDR1 SGHTA, CDR2 FQGNSA. V was pared by 1 base and J by 1 base, with 11 bases between. The CDR3 protein is CASSLGPGTSYEQYF. The CDR3 DNA reads TGTGCCAGCAGCTTAGGTCCGGGGACGTCCTACGAGCAGTACTTC.

The gene calls are TRBV19 and TRBJ2-3, with D tentatively TRBD1 or TRBD2 (5 bases each). This CDR3 is 17 amino acids long. Germline V lookup: CDR1 LNHDA, CDR2 SQIVND (reference sequence). V lost 1 base, J lost 2 bases, and 16 bases lay in between. The CDR3 loop is CASSIVVWDRNTDTQYF. CDR3 coding DNA: TGTGCCAGTAGTATAGTGGTTTGGGACCGAAACACAGATACGCAGTATTTT.

This clone has a single count. The gene calls are TRBV3-1 (or the pseudogene TRBV3-2) and TRBJ1-6; D not certain. The CDR3 runs 15 residues. Germline V gene sequence: CDR1 LGHDT, CDR2 YNNKEL (reference sequence). Trimming took off 3 bases at V and 8 bases at J, with 14 bases between the two ends. The CDR3 loop is CASSQIRFRDSPLHF. The CDR3, as DNA: TGTGCCAGCAGCCAGATCAGGTTTCGTGATTCACCCCTCCACTTT.

The chain joins TRBV7-9 to TRBJ1-2; D remains ambiguous. The CDR3 is made up of 12 amino acids. The germline V and J ends were trimmed by 1 base and 5 bases, with 5 bases remaining between them. Germline lookup yields CDR1 SEHNR and CDR2 FQNEAQ (reference sequence). This chain's CDR3 is CASSLDYYGYTF. In DNA form, the CDR3 reads TGTGCCAGCAGCTTAGATTATTATGGCTACACCTTC.

V is TRBV3-1 (or the pseudogene TRBV3-2) and J is TRBJ2-7; 8 nucleotides line up with TRBD1. Unmatched junction bases numbered 5, after V lost 0 bases and J lost 7 bases. The CDR3 loop spans 14 amino acids. Germline V gives CDR1 LGHDT, CDR2 YNNKEL (reference sequence). In nucleotides, the CDR3 is TGTGCCAGCAGCCAAGAAGACAGGGGTTGGGAGCAGTACTTC. Amino acid sequence: CASSQEDRGWEQYF.

The rearrangement joins TRBV28 to TRBJ2-7, with TRBD1 matching 7 bases. CDR3 length: 16 amino acids. Trimming cost V 3 bases and J 1 base; bases outside gene matches: 9. Germline lookup yields CDR1 MDHEN and CDR2 SYDVKM. The CDR3 coding sequence is TGTGCCAGCAGTTTTCTAATCCGGGACAGATCCTACGAGCAGTACTTC. This codes for CASSFLIRDRSYEQYF.

The chain joins TRBV6-5 to TRBJ2-1; 10 nucleotides line up with TRBD1. CDR3 length equals 14 residues. V lost 7 bases and J lost 6; bases outside the gene matches: 6. Germline loops: CDR1 MNHEY, CDR2 SVGAGI. This chain's CDR3 is CASTPGQGRNEQFF. The DNA of the CDR3 is TGTGCCAGCACACCGGGACAGGGGCGCAATGAGCAGTTCTTC.

The J gene is TRBJ2-7, the V gene TRBV29-1; D unresolved. CDR1 and CDR2 from the germline V gene are SQVTM and ANQGSEA. CDR3 length equals 12 residues. V was cut by 5 bases and J by 5 bases, with 13 bases left in between. CDR3 loop: CSVLSPLNEQYF. The CDR3 nucleotides read TGCAGCGTTCTTAGTCCCCTTAACGAGCAGTACTTC.

Here the CDR3 reads CASSLMSPQGYNSPLHF. In DNA form, the CDR3 reads TGTGCCAGCAGCTTGATGTCCCCACAAGGATATAATTCACCCCTCCACTTT. This chain links TRBV5-5 with TRBJ1-6; D is unresolved. Germline CDR1 and CDR2: SGHKS and YYEKEE (reference sequence). V lost 1 base and J lost 4, with 15 bases in between. This CDR3 contains 17 residues.

This chain connects TRBV5-4 to TRBJ2-5; 10 bases agree with TRBD1. With 5 bases clipped from V and 5 bases from J, the junction kept 9 bases outside the gene matches. The CDR3 length is 15 residues. In germline, CDR1 is SGHNT, CDR2 YYREEE (reference sequence). The CDR3 nucleotides are TGTGCCAGCAGTTGGGACAGGGGTAATATCGAGACCCAGTACTTC. Its protein is CASSWDRGNIETQYF.

The chain carries TRBV28 and TRBJ2-5, with 11 bases aligning to TRBD1. CDR1 MDHEN and CDR2 SYDVKM come from the germline V gene. There are 15 residues in the CDR3. Unmatched junction bases numbered 4, after V lost 3 bases and J lost 4 bases. The CDR3 here is CASSLGGQGGETQYF. CDR3 sequence (DNA): TGTGCCAGCAGTTTGGGGGGACAGGGGGGAGAGACCCAGTACTTC.

The chain has TRBV6-2 or TRBV6-3 and TRBJ2-7, with D perhaps TRBD1 or TRBD2 (5 bases each). From germline, CDR1 is MNHEY and CDR2 SVGEGT. The CDR3 sequence is 14 residues long. V dropped 2 bases and J dropped 2 bases, with 10 bases sitting between them. This CDR3 is CASSYGASPYEQYF. The CDR3 nucleotides read TGTGCCAGCAGTTACGGGGCTAGCCCCTACGAGCAGTACTTC.

The chain is built from TRBV12-3 or TRBV12-4 and TRBJ1-4, with 8 positions matching TRBD1. V gave up 6 bases and J gave up 7 bases; unmatched junction bases: 4. This CDR3 is 13 amino acids long. CDR3 in DNA: TGTGCCAGCAGAAGGACAGGGTTTGAAAAACTGTTTTTT. Its translation: CASRRTGFEKLFF.

V usage is TRBV6-5 and J usage is TRBJ1-1; D not certain. Germline CDR1 is MNHEY and CDR2 is SVGAGI. The CDR3 has 13 amino acids. V lost 8 bases and J lost 0, with 10 bases in between. CDR3 coding DNA: TGTGCCAGCGGACCGACGGTGAACACTGAAGCTTTCTTT. Protein product: CASGPTVNTEAFF.

The CDR3 DNA is TGTGCCAGCAGAGTAGGCTCTCGACAGGGGGCGTGGGGCACTGAAGCTTTCTTT. Protein: CASRVGSRQGAWGTEAFF. The chain uses TRBV28 and TRBJ1-1, with TRBD1 matching 10 bases. Trimming at V came to 6 bases and at J to 4 bases, leaving 17 bases not matched to a gene. CDR3 length: 18 amino acids. CDR1 and CDR2 from the germline V gene are MDHEN and SYDVKM.

V is TRBV4-2 and J is TRBJ2-1, with D hard to call. The CDR3 is 15 residues long. V lost 1 base, J lost 7 bases, and 14 bases lay in between. Germline CDR1 and CDR2: LGHNA and YNFKEQ. CDR3 sequence: CASSQVSAGENEQFF. CDR3 DNA: TGTGCCAGCAGCCAAGTGTCGGCAGGTGAGAATGAGCAGTTCTTC.

This CDR3 is CASTGTGETQYF. The DNA of the CDR3 is TGTGCCAGCACAGGGACGGGGGAGACCCAGTACTTC. The rearrangement joins TRBV2 to TRBJ2-5; D tentatively reads TRBD1 or TRBD2 (5 bases each). Germline CDR1 and CDR2: SNHLY and FYNNEI. The CDR3 has 12 amino acids. V lost 7 bases and J lost 5, with 11 bases in between. Full variable domain (outside the CDR3, taken from reference TRBV2 and TRBJ2-5): EPEVTQTPSHQVTQMGQEVILRCVPISNHLYFYWYRQILGQKVEFLVSFYNNEISEKSEIFDDQFSVERPDGSNFTLKIRSTKLEDSAMYFCASTGTGETQYFGPGTRLLVL.

The chain joins TRBV6-2 or TRBV6-3 to TRBJ2-7; TRBD1 matches at 9 bases. V shed 4 bases and J 10 bases; nucleotides not matched to a gene: 11. CDR3 length equals 14 residues. CDR1 and CDR2 from the germline V gene are MNHEY and SVGEGT. CDR3 sequence (DNA): TGTGCCAGCAGTTTGATGGGACAGGGCGTTGGTCAGTACTTC. It translates to CASSLMGQGVGQYF.

The chain combines TRBV6-6 with TRBJ1-2; the D is unclear. V lost 7 bases and J lost 1, with 10 bases in between. Germline values: CDR1 MNHNY, CDR2 SVGAGI (reference sequence). This CDR3 has 13 residues. The CDR3 is CASIELLNYGYTF. The CDR3 coding sequence is TGTGCCAGCATCGAGCTCCTTAACTATGGCTACACCTTC.

The chain combines TRBV4-1 with TRBJ2-7; TRBD1 or TRBD2 may be the D gene (5 bases each). V was clipped by 0 bases and J by 2 bases, with 11 bases between them. The CDR3 is made up of 15 amino acids. Germline lookup yields CDR1 MGHRA and CDR2 YSYEKL. This chain's CDR3 is CASSQDPRGPYEQYF. DNA of the CDR3: TGCGCCAGCAGCCAAGATCCAAGGGGACCCTACGAGCAGTACTTC.

In its sample, this clone was seen once. The chain combines TRBV3-1 (or the pseudogene TRBV3-2) with TRBJ2-1; no reliable D call. Trimming pared 5 bases from V and 5 bases from J, leaving 22 bases between. Germline CDR1 reads LGHDT; CDR2 reads YNNKEL (reference sequence). The CDR3 is made up of 17 amino acids. The CDR3 bases are TGTGCCAGCAGCAATGTTGTTCCCATCCATTCCGACAATGAGCAGTTCTTC. Its translation is CASSNVVPIHSDNEQFF.

The gene calls are TRBV4-1 and TRBJ2-3, with 11 bases aligning to TRBD2. V shed 3 bases and J 3 bases; nucleotides not matched to a gene: 23. The CDR3 is 22 residues long. CDR1 MGHRA and CDR2 YSYEKL come from the germline V gene. CDR3 sequence reads: CASSHTRTRLAGGEGMTDTQYF. CDR3 nucleotide sequence: TGCGCCAGCAGCCATACACGTACTAGGCTAGCGGGGGGCGAGGGGATGACAGATACGCAGTATTTT.

This chain links TRBV5-6 with TRBJ1-2; D is possibly TRBD1 (6 bases). The germline gives CDR1 SGHDT, CDR2 YYEEEE. The CDR3 is 14 amino acids. The V end was cut by 1 base, the J end by 7 bases, with 14 bases between. The CDR3: CASSLIRGRGGYTF. CDR3 bases: TGTGCCAGCAGCTTGATAAGGGGGAGAGGTGGCTACACCTTC.

The chain carries TRBV6-5 and TRBJ1-6; no reliable D call. The CDR3 is 12 residues long. Trimming took 10 bases from V and 8 from J, leaving 12 bases between them. Germline V gene data show CDR1 as MNHEY and CDR2 as SVGAGI. CDR3 amino acids: CATSDRYSPLHF. The CDR3 DNA reads as TGTGCCACTTCGGACCGATATTCACCCCTCCACTTT.

The chain uses TRBV19 and TRBJ1-2, with 7 bases lining up with TRBD1. The CDR3 is 15 amino acids. Germline V gene lookup returns CDR1 LNHDA and CDR2 SQIVND (reference sequence). With V trimmed by 5 bases and J by 8 bases, 14 bases remained unmatched. The CDR3 DNA sequence: TGTGCCAGTAGTGTCTCCCGAGGGACAGTAGGCGGCTACACCTTC. It specifies CASSVSRGTVGGYTF.